These 14 T cell receptor beta chains came from one sample sequenced in a study of T cell repertoires in cytomegalovirus infection. TCRdb passed the reads through MiXCR, listing each CDR3 protein once. The table includes fewer than 200,000 distinct CDR3 sequences, approximately 20% detected once. Sequenced: PBMCs. The receptors originated from a human donor in good health (CMV status not recorded). Some clones in this sample may be carry-over from other donors' samples.

The V and J genes are TRBV6-5 and TRBJ1-2; D unresolved. V lost 5 bases to trimming and J lost 7 bases, with 14 bases between them. Germline values: CDR1 MNHEY, CDR2 SVGAGI. The CDR3 runs to 13 residues. The CDR3 coding sequence is TGTGCCAGCAGTACGGACCGGGAGTTTGGCTACACCTTC. As protein: CASSTDREFGYTF.

The rearrangement joins TRBV12-3 or TRBV12-4 to TRBJ2-2, with 7 positions matching TRBD1. V lost 4 bases and J lost 4; bases outside the gene matches: 12. The CDR3 is made up of 17 amino acids. CDR3 in DNA: TGTGCCAGCAGTTCGGACAGGTCGAGTTTACGCACCGGGGAGCTGTTTTTT. Translated, it gives CASSSDRSSLRTGELFF.

This chain links TRBV18 with TRBJ1-1; 8 bases fit TRBD1. Germline CDR1 reads KGHSH; CDR2 reads LQKENI. The CDR3 runs to 14 residues. Trimming cost V 2 bases and J 6 bases; bases outside gene matches: 5. The CDR3 DNA is TGTGCCAGCTCACCATTGGACAGGGCCCCTGAAGCTTTCTTT. This gives the protein CASSPLDRAPEAFF.

This chain links TRBV30 with TRBJ2-1, with 7 bases aligning to TRBD2. Germline CDR1 is GTSNPN and CDR2 is SVGIG (reference sequence). V trimming: 0 bases; J trimming: 9 bases; junction bases outside the gene matches: 8. The CDR3 sequence is 14 residues long. The chain's CDR3 is CAWSVQLASSEQFF. In nucleotides, the CDR3 is TGTGCCTGGAGTGTACAACTAGCGAGCAGTGAGCAGTTCTTC.

This clonotype was detected ten times or more. The J gene is TRBJ1-6, the V gene TRBV7-2; D ambiguous. The V and J ends lost 2 bases and 9 bases respectively, with 11 bases between them. Germline V gene lookup returns CDR1 SGHTA and CDR2 FQGNSA. The CDR3 has 14 amino acids. The CDR3 DNA is TGTGCCAGCAGCTTACGGGCCGTGGGTTCACCCCTCCACTTT. It translates to CASSLRAVGSPLHF.

This clonotype was recorded a few times. The rearrangement uses TRBV7-8 and TRBJ2-1; D assignment may be TRBD1 or TRBD2 (7 bases each). Germline values: CDR1 SGHVS, CDR2 FQNEAQ. Trimming shortened V by 1 base and J by 8 bases, and 12 bases separated the two germline ends. The CDR3 sequence is 14 residues long. The CDR3 DNA reads TGTGCCAGCAGCTTAGTTTCAGGGGGGGATGAGCAGTTCTTC. It encodes CASSLVSGGDEQFF.

This clonotype was detected only a few times. The CDR3 DNA reads as TGTGCCAGCAGTTCCCGGACTAGCGGGAGACCCGAGTACAATGAGCAGTTCTTC. Translated, it gives CASSSRTSGRPEYNEQFF. The V and J genes are TRBV6-6 and TRBJ2-1; the match to TRBD2 covers 13 bases. The CDR3 totals 18 residues. The germline gives CDR1 MNHNY, CDR2 SVGAGI (reference sequence). The trim removed 4 bases at V and 4 bases at J, leaving 10 bases unmatched.

This clonotype turned up a few times. The V and J genes are TRBV19 and TRBJ2-7, with D possibly being TRBD1 (6 bases). The CDR3 loop spans 14 amino acids. Germline-derived CDR1 and CDR2 are LNHDA and SQIVND (reference sequence). The V end was cut by 1 base, the J end by 6 bases, with 13 bases between. DNA of the CDR3: TGTGCCAGTAGTATAGGCAGGGGAAGCGGCGAGCAGTACTTC. It is translated as CASSIGRGSGEQYF.

This clonotype was observed many times. The CDR3 DNA sequence: TGTGCCATCACCGACAGCCCTTTCCCGGGACAGGGGATAAGTGGCTACACCTTC. This codes for CAITDSPFPGQGISGYTF. The chain recombines TRBV10-3 with TRBJ1-2; TRBD1 aligns across 10 bases. The CDR3 is 18 amino acids. CDR1 and CDR2 (germline): ENHRY, SYGVKD. V was pared by 7 bases and J by 7 bases, with 21 bases of the junction left unmatched.

The V gene is TRBV5-1, the J gene TRBJ2-1; perhaps TRBD2 as D (6 bases). This CDR3 region has 14 residues. V was clipped by 4 bases and J by 3 bases, with 11 bases between them. Germline V CDR1 and CDR2: SGHRS, YFSETQ. The CDR3 coding sequence is TGCGCCAGCAGCCCCGGGACTCTCTACAATGAGCAGTTCTTC. This sequence encodes CASSPGTLYNEQFF. The complete variable domain, with remaining parts taken from reference TRBV5-1 and TRBJ2-1, reads KAGVTQTPRYLIKTRGQQVTLSCSPISGHRSVSWYQQTPGQGLQFLFEYFSETQRNKGNFPGRFSGRQFSNSRSEMNVSTLELGDSALYLCASSPGTLYNEQFFGPGTRLTVL.

A remark on this clonotype: This may be a read error, as it is one base from a much larger clone. The rearrangement links TRBV7-4 to TRBJ2-2; no definite D call. The CDR3 runs to 17 residues. Germline CDR1 and CDR2: SGHVT and SQSDAQ. CDR3: CSSSLGTGRKYTGELFF. The CDR3 bases are TGTTCCAGCAGCTTAGGCACCGGGCGGAAGTACACCGGGGAGCTGTTTTTT.

This rearrangement joins TRBV4-2 to TRBJ2-7; the match to TRBD2 covers 10 bases. The CDR3 runs 19 residues. Germline CDR1 LGHNA, CDR2 YNFKEQ. The ends lost 3 bases at V and 3 bases at J; junction bases unmatched: 17. DNA for the CDR3: TGTGCCAGCAGCCAGGGTCGGACGCAAAAGCGGGAGGGCCTCTACGAGCAGTACTTC. Translating it yields CASSQGRTQKREGLYEQYF.

This clonotype was counted ten times or more. CDR3 protein: CASSPRQDTGGYTF. Written as DNA, the CDR3 is TGTGCCAGCAGCCCACGCCAGGACACAGGTGGCTACACCTTC. This chain connects TRBV11-1 to TRBJ1-2; D might be TRBD1 (5 bases). The CDR3 is made up of 14 amino acids. Germline V gene data show CDR1 as SGHAT and CDR2 as FQDESV (reference sequence). Trimming shortened V by 5 bases and J by 7 bases, and 17 bases separated the two germline ends. Full variable domain (rest looked up from reference TRBV11-1 and TRBJ1-2): EAEVAQSPRYKITEKSQAVAFWCDPISGHATLYWYRQILGQGPELLVQFQDESVVDDSQLPKDRFSAERLKGVDSTLKIQPAELGDSAMYLCASSPRQDTGGYTFGSGTRLTVV.

This clonotype was observed many times. V usage is TRBV12-3 or TRBV12-4 and J usage is TRBJ1-2; D possibly corresponds to TRBD1 (5 bases). Trimming shortened V by 5 bases and J by 1 base, and 8 bases separated the two germline ends. The CDR3 spans 13 residues. In nucleotides, the CDR3 is TGTGCCAGCAGTCGGGACGGTAACTATGGCTACACCTTC. It is translated as CASSRDGNYGYTF.